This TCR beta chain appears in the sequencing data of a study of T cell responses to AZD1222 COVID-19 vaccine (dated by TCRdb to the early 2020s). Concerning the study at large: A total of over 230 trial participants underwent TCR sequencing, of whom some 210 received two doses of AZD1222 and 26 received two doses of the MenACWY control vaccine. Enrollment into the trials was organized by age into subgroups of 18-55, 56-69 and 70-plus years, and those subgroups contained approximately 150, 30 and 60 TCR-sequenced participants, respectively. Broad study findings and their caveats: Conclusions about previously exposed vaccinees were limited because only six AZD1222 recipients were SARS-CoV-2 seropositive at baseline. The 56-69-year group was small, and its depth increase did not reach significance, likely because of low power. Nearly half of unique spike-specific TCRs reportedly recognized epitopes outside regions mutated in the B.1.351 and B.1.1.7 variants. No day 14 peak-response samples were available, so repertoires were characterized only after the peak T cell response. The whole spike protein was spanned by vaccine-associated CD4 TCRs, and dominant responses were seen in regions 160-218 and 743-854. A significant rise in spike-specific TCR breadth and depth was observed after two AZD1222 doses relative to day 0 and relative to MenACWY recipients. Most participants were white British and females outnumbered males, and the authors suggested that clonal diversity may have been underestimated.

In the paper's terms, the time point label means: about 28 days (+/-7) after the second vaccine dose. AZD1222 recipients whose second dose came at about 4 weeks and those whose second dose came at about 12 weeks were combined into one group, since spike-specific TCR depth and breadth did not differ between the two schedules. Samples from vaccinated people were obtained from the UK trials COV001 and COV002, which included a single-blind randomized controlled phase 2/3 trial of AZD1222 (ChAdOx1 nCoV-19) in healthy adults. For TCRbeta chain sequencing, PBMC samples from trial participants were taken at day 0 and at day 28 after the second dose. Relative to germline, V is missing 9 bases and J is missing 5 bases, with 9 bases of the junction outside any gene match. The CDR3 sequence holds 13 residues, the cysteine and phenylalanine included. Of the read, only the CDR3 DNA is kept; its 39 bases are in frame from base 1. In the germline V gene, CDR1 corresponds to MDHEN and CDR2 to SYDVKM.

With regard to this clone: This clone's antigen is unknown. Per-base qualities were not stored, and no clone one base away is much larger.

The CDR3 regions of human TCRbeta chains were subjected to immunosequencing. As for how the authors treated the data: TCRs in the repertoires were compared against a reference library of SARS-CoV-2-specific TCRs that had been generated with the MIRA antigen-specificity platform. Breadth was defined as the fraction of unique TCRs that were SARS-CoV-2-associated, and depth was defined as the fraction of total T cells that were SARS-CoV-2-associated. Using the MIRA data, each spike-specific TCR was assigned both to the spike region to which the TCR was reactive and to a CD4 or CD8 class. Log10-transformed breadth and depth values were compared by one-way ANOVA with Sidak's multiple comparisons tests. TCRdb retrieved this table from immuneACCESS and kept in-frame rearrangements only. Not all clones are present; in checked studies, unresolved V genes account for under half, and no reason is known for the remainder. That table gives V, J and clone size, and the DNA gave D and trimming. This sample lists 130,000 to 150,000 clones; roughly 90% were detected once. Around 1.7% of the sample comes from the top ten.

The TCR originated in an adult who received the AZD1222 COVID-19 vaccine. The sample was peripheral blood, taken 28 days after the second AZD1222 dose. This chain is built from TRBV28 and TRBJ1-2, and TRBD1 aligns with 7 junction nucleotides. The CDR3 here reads CASMTGPLYGYTF. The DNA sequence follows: TGTGCCAGTATGACAGGGCCCCTTTATGGCTACACCTTC.